The present T cell receptor beta chain was sequenced within a study of cytomegalovirus exposure and HLA in healthy donors. Note on this clone: Its antigen is unknown.

Profiling relied on immunoSEQ multiplex PCR, and the TCRdb table lists in-frame clones only, not all of them. The repertoire holds about 240,000 clones, with around 86% as singletons. Losses at the gene ends were 4 bases for V and 2 bases for J; bases not matched to a gene: 6. CDR1 SGHRS and CDR2 YFSETQ come from the germline V gene. The CDR3 spans 15 residues. Study results and limitations: With high specificity and sensitivity, the classifier reportedly diagnosed cytomegalovirus status.

V is TRBV5-1 and J is TRBJ2-1; 7 nucleotides agree with TRBD2. This sequence originates from a woman aged 25 to 39 in good health and CMV-seropositive. Sequencing was done on a sample of PBMCs. Here the CDR3 reads CASSATSVPYNEQFF. CDR3 nucleotide sequence: TGCGCCAGCAGCGCTACTAGCGTACCCTACAATGAGCAGTTCTTC.